This T cell receptor beta chain was found in a study of blood T cells in healthy people across ages. CDR1 and CDR2 from the germline V gene are DFQATT and SNEGSKA (reference sequence). V was clipped by 0 bases and J by 8 bases, with 16 bases between them. The CDR3 length is 14 residues. It was with a sample-barcoded 5' primer and a J-beta primer mix that a second PCR of about 6 to 11 cycles was run. Tags on each cDNA molecule came from a template-switch adaptor with 12 random nucleotides. MiXCR was run by TCRdb on the 5' RACE reads, yielding one entry per CDR3 protein. In the table there are 700,000 to 850,000 distinct CDR3 sequences, under 40% of which are singletons. As regards this clonotype: No antigen is known for it.

Whole-study findings and limits: In these data, TCR beta diversity tracked strongly with naive T cell percentage. Long-lived donors carried more naive CD4+ cells and greater diversity than aged donors.

Healthy Caucasians from Russia aged about 6 to 95 served as donors. Specimen: blood. This chain joins TRBV20-1 and TRBJ1-2; D not certain. The clonotype originates from a man aged 18 to 29 in good health. The CDR3: CSARDPLSARGYTF. The CDR3 bases are TGCAGTGCTAGAGATCCCCTATCAGCGAGGGGCTACACCTTC.